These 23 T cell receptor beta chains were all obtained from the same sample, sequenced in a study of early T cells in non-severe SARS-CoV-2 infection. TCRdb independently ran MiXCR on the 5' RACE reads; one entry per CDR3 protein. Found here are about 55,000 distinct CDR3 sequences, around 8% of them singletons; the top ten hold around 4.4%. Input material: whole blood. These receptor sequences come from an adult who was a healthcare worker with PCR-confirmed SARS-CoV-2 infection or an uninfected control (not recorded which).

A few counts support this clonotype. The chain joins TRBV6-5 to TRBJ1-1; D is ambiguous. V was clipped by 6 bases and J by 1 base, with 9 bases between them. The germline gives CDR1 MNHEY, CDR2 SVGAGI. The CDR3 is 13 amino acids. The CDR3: CASSHGENTEAFF. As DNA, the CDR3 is TGTGCCAGCAGCCACGGAGAGAACACTGAAGCTTTCTTT.

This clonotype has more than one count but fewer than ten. CDR3 nucleotides: TGCGCCAGCAGCTCGACAGGGTTTCACACCGGGGAGCTGTTTTTT. Protein: CASSSTGFHTGELFF. The V and J genes are TRBV5-1 and TRBJ2-2; 7 bases agree with TRBD1. The junction had 5 bases not matched to a gene; V was cut back by 3 bases and J by 3 bases. CDR1 and CDR2 (germline): SGHRS, YFSETQ. This CDR3 comprises 15 residues.

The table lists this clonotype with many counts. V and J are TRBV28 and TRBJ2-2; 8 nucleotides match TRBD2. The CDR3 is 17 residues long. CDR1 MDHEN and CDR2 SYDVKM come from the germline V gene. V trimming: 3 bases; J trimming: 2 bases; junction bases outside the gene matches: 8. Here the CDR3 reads CASSFLAGLDNTGELFF. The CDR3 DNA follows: TGTGCCAGCAGTTTCCTGGCGGGACTAGATAACACCGGGGAGCTGTTTTTT.

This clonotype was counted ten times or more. CDR3 amino acids: CSSWTELSGANVLTF. The CDR3 bases are TGCAGCTCTTGGACGGAGCTCTCTGGGGCCAACGTCCTGACTTTC. The chain carries TRBV29-1 and TRBJ2-6; no reliable D call. The CDR3 length is 15 residues. Between the trimmed V and J ends, which lost 8 bases and 0 bases, there was a span of 14 bases. CDR1 and CDR2 from the germline V gene are SQVTM and ANQGSEA.

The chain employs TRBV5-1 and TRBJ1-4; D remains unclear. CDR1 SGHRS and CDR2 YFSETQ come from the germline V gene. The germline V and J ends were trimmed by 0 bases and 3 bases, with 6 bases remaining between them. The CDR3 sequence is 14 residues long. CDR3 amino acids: CASSLGISNEKLFF. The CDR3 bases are TGCGCCAGCAGCTTGGGAATATCTAATGAAAAACTGTTTTTT.

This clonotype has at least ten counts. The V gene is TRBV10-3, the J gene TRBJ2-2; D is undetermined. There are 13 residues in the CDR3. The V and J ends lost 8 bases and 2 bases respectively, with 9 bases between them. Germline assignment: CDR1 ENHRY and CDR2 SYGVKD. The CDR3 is CAICPENTGELFF. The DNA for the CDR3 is TGTGCCATCTGTCCAGAAAACACCGGGGAGCTGTTTTTT.

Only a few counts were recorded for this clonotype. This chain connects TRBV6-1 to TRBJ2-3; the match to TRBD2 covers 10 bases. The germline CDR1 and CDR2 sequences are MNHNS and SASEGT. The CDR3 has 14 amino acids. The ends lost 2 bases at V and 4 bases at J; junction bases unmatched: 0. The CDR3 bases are TGTGCCAGCAGTGAACTAGCGGGAGCAGATACGCAGTATTTT. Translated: CASSELAGADTQYF.

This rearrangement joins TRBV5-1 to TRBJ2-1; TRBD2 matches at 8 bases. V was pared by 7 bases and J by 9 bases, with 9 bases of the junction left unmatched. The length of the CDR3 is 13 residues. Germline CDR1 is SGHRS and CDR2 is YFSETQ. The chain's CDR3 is CASRERENGEQFF. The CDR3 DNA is TGCGCCAGCCGAGAGCGGGAGAACGGTGAGCAGTTCTTC.

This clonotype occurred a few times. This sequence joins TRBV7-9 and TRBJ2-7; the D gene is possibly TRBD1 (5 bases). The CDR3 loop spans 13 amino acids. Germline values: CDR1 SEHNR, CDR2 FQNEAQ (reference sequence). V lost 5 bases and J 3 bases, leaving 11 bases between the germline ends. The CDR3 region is CASSRQQDYEQYF. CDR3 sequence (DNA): TGTGCCAGCAGCCGACAGCAAGACTACGAGCAGTACTTC.

The CDR3 spells CAWSGELTGELFF. CDR3 nucleotides: TGTGCCTGGAGTGGGGAATTGACCGGGGAGCTGTTTTTT. This chain connects TRBV30 to TRBJ2-2, with no clear D. The CDR3 loop spans 13 amino acids. Trimming shortened V by 1 base and J by 5 bases, and 8 bases separated the two germline ends. The germline V gene has CDR1 GTSNPN and CDR2 SVGIG (reference sequence).

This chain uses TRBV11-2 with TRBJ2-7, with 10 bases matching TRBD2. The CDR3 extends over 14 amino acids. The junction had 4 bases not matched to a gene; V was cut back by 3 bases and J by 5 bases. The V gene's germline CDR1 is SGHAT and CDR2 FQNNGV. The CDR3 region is CASSLTSGSHEQYF. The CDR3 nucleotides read TGTGCCAGCAGCTTGACTAGCGGGTCTCACGAGCAGTACTTC.

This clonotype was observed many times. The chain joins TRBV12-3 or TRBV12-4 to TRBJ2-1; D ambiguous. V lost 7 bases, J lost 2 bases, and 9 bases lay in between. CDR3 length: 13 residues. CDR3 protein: CASTDWTYNEQFF. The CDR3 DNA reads TGTGCCAGCACCGATTGGACCTACAATGAGCAGTTCTTC.

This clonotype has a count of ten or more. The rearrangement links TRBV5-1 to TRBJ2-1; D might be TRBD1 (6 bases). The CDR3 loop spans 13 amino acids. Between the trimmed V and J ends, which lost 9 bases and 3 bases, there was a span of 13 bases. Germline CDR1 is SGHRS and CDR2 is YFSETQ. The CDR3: CATKAQGYNEQFF. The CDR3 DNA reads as TGCGCCACTAAAGCACAGGGCTACAATGAGCAGTTCTTC.

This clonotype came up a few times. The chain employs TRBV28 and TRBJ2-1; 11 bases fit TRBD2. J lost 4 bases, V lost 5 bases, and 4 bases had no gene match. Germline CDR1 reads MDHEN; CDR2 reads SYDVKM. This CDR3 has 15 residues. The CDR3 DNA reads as TGTGCCAGCAGTCCCGGGACTAGCGGTTACAATGAGCAGTTCTTC. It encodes CASSPGTSGYNEQFF.

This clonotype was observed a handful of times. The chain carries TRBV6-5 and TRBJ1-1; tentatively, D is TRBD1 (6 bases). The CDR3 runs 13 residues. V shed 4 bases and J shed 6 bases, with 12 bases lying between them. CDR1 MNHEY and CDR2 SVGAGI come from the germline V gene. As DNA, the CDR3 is TGTGCCAGCAGTTTCCAGGGGAGCGCTGAAGCTTTCTTT. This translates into CASSFQGSAEAFF.

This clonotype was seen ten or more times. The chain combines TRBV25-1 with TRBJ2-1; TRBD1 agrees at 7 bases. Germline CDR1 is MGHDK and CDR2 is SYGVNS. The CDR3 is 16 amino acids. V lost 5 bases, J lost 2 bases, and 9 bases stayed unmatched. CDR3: CASSITGVYPYNEQFF. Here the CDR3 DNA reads TGTGCCAGCAGTATCACAGGGGTTTACCCCTACAATGAGCAGTTCTTC. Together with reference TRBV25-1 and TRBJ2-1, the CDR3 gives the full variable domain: EADIYQTPRYLVIGTGKKITLECSQTMGHDKMYWYQQDPGMELHLIHYSYGVNSTEKGDLSSESTVSRIRTEHFPLTLESARPSHTSQYLCASSITGVYPYNEQFFGPGTRLTVL.

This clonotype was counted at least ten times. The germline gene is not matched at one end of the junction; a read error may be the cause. The CDR3 DNA sequence: TGTGCCAGCAGCTTCCAGGAGTACTACTATGAGCAGTTCTTC. This translates into CASSFQEYYYEQFF. This chain connects TRBV7-9 to TRBJ2-1; no reliable D call. The CDR3 is made up of 14 amino acids. CDR1 and CDR2 from the germline V gene are SEHNR and FQNEAQ (reference sequence).

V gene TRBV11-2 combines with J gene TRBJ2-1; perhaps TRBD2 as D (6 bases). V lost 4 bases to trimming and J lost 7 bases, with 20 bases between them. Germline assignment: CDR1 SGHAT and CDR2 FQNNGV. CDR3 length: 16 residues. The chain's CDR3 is CASSSPGGTSINEQFF. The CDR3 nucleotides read TGTGCCAGCAGCTCCCCGGGCGGGACGAGCATAAATGAGCAGTTCTTC.

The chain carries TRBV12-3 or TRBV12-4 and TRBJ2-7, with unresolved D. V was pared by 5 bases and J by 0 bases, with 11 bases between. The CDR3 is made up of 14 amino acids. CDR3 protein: CASSNSILSYEQYF. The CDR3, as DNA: TGTGCCAGCAGTAACAGCATCCTCTCCTACGAGCAGTACTTC.

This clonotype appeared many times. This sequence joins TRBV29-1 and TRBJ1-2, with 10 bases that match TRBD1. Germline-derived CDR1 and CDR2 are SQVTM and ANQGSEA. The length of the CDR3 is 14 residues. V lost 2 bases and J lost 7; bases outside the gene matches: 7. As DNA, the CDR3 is TGCAGCGTTGAATTCAGGGACAGGGGATTTGGCTACACCTTC. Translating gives CSVEFRDRGFGYTF. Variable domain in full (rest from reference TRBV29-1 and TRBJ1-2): SAVISQKPSRDICQRGTSLTIQCQVDSQVTMMFWYRQQPGQSLTLIATANQGSEATYESGFVIDKFPISRPNLTFSTLTVSNMSPEDSSIYLCSVEFRDRGFGYTFGSGTRLTVV.

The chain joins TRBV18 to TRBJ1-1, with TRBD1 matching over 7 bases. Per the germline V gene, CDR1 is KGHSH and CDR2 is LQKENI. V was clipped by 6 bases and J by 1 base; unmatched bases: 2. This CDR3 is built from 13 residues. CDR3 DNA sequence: TGTGCCAGCTCGGGACAGAAGAACACTGAAGCTTTCTTT. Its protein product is CASSGQKNTEAFF.

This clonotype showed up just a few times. The CDR3 DNA sequence: TGTGCCAGCAGTGACCACGGCCCCTACGAGCAGTACTTC. Amino acid sequence: CASSDHGPYEQYF. The V and J genes are TRBV12-3 or TRBV12-4 and TRBJ2-7; D unresolved. V lost 5 bases to trimming and J lost 2 bases, with 10 bases between them. The CDR3 is made up of 13 amino acids.

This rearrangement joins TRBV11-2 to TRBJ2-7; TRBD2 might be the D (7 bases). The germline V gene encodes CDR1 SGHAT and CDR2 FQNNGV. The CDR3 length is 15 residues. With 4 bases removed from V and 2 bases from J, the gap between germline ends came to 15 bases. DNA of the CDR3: TGTGCCAGCAGCTCAATACAGGGAGGGCCCTACGAGCAGTACTTC. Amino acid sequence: CASSSIQGGPYEQYF. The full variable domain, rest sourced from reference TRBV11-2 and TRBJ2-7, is EAGVAQSPRYKIIEKRQSVAFWCNPISGHATLYWYQQILGQGPKLLIQFQNNGVVDDSQLPKDRFSAERLKGVDSTLKIQPAKLEDSAVYLCASSSIQGGPYEQYFGPGTRLTVT.